One TCR beta chain is described in this entry. This sample was included in a study of blood T cell repertoires in COVID-19. Background on the study: Italy, Spain and the United States were the sources of the convalescent and acute COVID-19 samples. PBMCs, B-cell-depleted T cells, or T cells provided the cDNA or gDNA that made up the material.

During active infection, Seattle patients enrolled and were then monitored through disease. The CDR3 is made up of 14 amino acids. V was trimmed by 5 bases and J by 5 bases, leaving 15 bases between them. Per germline, CDR1 LNHDA and CDR2 SQIVND (reference sequence). Authors' methods: Using reference gene primer amplification, nucleated cell counts were estimated. The method was immunoSEQ multiplex PCR; TCRdb's version includes in-frame clones alone and lacks a portion of them. The V and J calls and clone size come from that table; D and trimming were worked out from the DNA. The table includes about 500,000 clones, roughly 89% detected once.

The specimen sequenced was peripheral blood. This rearrangement joins TRBV19 to TRBJ2-5; a weak D match, TRBD1 (6 bases). The TCR sequence derives from a man aged 18 to 30 with COVID-19, enrolled during active disease. CDR3 nucleotide sequence: TGTGCCAGTAGTCCAACAGGGCTCGGGGAGACCCAGTACTTC. This encodes CASSPTGLGETQYF.